This T cell receptor beta chain appears in the sequencing data of a study of blood T cell repertoires in COVID-19. Study information: Acute and convalescent COVID-19 samples came from the United States, Italy and Spain. T cells, B-cell-depleted T cells, or PBMCs provided the cDNA or gDNA that served as material.

The V and J ends lost 5 bases and 1 base respectively, with 11 bases between them. The CDR3 has 14 amino acids. Per the germline V gene, CDR1 is LNHDA and CDR2 is SQIVND (reference sequence). In its sample, this clone was seen once. Authors' analysis steps: Scientists estimated how many nucleated cells there were by amplifying reference gene primers. Sequenced by immunoSEQ multiplex PCR; TCRdb stores in-frame clones only, minus some. V and J calls and clone size are given by that table; D and trimming were obtained from the DNA. The sample includes 310,000 or so clones, around four fifths of them seen just once.

The chain combines TRBV19 with TRBJ2-5; D may be TRBD2 (5 bases). What was sequenced was peripheral blood. The receptor was derived from a woman in her 50s with acute or convalescent COVID-19. Written as DNA, the CDR3 is TGTGCCAGTAGTTCACTAGGACTCCAAGAGACCCAGTACTTC. Translated, it gives CASSSLGLQETQYF.